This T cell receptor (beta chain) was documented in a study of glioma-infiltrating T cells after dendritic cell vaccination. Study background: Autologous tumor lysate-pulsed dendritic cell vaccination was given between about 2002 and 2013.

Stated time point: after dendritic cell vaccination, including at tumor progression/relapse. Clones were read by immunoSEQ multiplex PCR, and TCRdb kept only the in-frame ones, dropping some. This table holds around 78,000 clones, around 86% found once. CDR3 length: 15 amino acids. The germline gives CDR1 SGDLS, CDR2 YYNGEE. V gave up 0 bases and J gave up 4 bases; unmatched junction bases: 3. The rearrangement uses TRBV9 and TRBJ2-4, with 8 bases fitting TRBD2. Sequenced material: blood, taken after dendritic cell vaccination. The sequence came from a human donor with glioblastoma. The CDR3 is CASSVAGGSKNIQYF. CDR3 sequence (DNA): TGTGCCAGCAGCGTAGCGGGAGGGTCAAAAAACATTCAGTACTTC.